The 30 T cell receptor beta chains reported below all come from one sample, sequenced in a study of T-cell memory formation after mild COVID-19 (dated by TCRdb to 2020 to 2023). The protocol used for the library was 5' RACE. Sequenced using an Illumina NovaSeq 6000. TCRdb reran the public reads through fastp at Q25 and MiXCR, keeping productive beta chains. Each CDR3 protein gets just one entry, which takes the most common genes and DNA from the rows behind it. This sample lists hundreds of thousands of distinct CDR3 sequences; over 25% were detected once. The ten largest account for roughly 14% of the sample. The sequenced sample consisted of PBMCs or a T cell subset sorted from them (not recorded which). These receptors all come from an adult woman who had mild COVID-19 (a few samples of this study predate the infection). The sample titles of this study are shuffled in the database, so cell type and time point are left out; the donor was told from shared clones.

The chain has TRBV5-1 and TRBJ1-1, with D possibly TRBD1 on 6 matching bases. Looked up from germline, CDR1 is SGHRS and CDR2 is YFSETQ. The CDR3 has 14 residues. Trimming shortened V by 5 bases and J by 1 base, and 12 bases separated the two germline ends. CDR3 protein: CASSYRDKNTEAFF. In DNA form, the CDR3 reads TGCGCCAGCAGTTACCGGGACAAGAACACTGAAGCTTTCTTT.

The genes are TRBV14 and TRBJ2-3; no firm D call. V shed 4 bases and J shed 0 bases, with 11 bases lying between them. CDR1 is SGHDN and CDR2 is FVKESK in the germline V gene. The CDR3 is made up of 15 amino acids. CDR3 in DNA: TGTGCCAGCAGCCGCTCTACCCTGAGCACAGATACGCAGTATTTT. This codes for CASSRSTLSTDTQYF.

The rearrangement links TRBV10-3 to TRBJ2-2; D is uncertain. The germline V and J ends were trimmed by 4 bases and 5 bases, with 11 bases remaining between them. CDR3 size: 14 residues. CDR1 and CDR2 from the germline V gene are ENHRY and SYGVKD. CDR3 bases: TGTGCCATCAGTGCTGGACGTGGGACCGGGGAGCTGTTTTTT. Translating it yields CAISAGRGTGELFF.

This clonotype occurred a few times. This sequence joins TRBV5-1 and TRBJ2-7, with a tentative D call TRBD1 (6 bases). The CDR3 totals 15 residues. Germline values: CDR1 SGHRS, CDR2 YFSETQ. V was cut by 4 bases and J by 1 base, with 15 bases left in between. The CDR3 bases are TGCGCCAGCAGCGCTGCCCGGGACACATCCTACGAGCAGTACTTC. Translation: CASSAARDTSYEQYF.

In its sample, this clonotype was seen once. The DNA of the CDR3 is TGCAGCGTTGAGGAGACGGACAATGAGCAGTTCTTC. It yields the protein CSVEETDNEQFF. The chain combines TRBV29-1 with TRBJ2-1; D gene ambiguous. Trimming left V 3 bases short and J 5 bases short, with 8 bases between. The length of the CDR3 is 12 residues. Germline lookup yields CDR1 SQVTM and CDR2 ANQGSEA.

This clonotype came up many times. The genes are TRBV24-1 and TRBJ2-3; D unresolved. The CDR3 totals 14 residues. The germline V gene encodes CDR1 KGHDR and CDR2 SFDVKD. The V gene lost 5 bases and the J gene lost 0 bases, with 8 bases spanning the gap. CDR3 DNA sequence: TGTGCCACCAGTGGTGGGTATAGCACAGATACGCAGTATTTT. This translates into CATSGGYSTDTQYF.

This chain uses TRBV5-1 with TRBJ2-2; no firm D call. Trimming pared 4 bases from V and 3 bases from J, leaving 7 bases between. Germline V gene sequence: CDR1 SGHRS, CDR2 YFSETQ. This CDR3 spans 13 amino acids. The CDR3 DNA reads TGCGCCAGCAGCCCCGACCACACCGGGGAGCTGTTTTTT. Translation gives CASSPDHTGELFF.

There are a few counts of this clonotype. The rearrangement joins TRBV12-3 or TRBV12-4 to TRBJ2-1; perhaps TRBD1 as D (5 bases). Trimming removed 9 bases from V and 3 bases from J, with 15 bases in between. The CDR3 has 14 amino acids. The DNA for the CDR3 is TGTGCCAGTAGGAGCCCGGACATCTACAATGAGCAGTTCTTC. Translating it yields CASRSPDIYNEQFF.

The gene calls are TRBV5-1 and TRBJ2-1; possibly TRBD2 for D (5 bases). The CDR3 extends over 16 amino acids. The germline gives CDR1 SGHRS, CDR2 YFSETQ. The V and J ends lost 0 bases and 4 bases respectively, with 14 bases between them. The CDR3 protein is CASSLVGLRDYNEQFF. The DNA of the CDR3 is TGCGCCAGCAGCTTGGTAGGCCTGAGGGATTACAATGAGCAGTTCTTC.

The V call is TRBV9, the J call TRBJ2-3; no definite D call. CDR1 and CDR2 from the germline V gene are SGDLS and YYNGEE. CDR3 length: 14 residues. Trimming left V 5 bases short and J 1 base short, with 11 bases between. In DNA form, the CDR3 reads TGTGCCAGCAGTGTGACAAAGGGCACAGATACGCAGTATTTT. Amino acids: CASSVTKGTDTQYF.

The sample holds a few counts of this clonotype. The V call is TRBV27, the J call TRBJ2-7; 7 nucleotides match TRBD2. The V and J ends lost 3 bases and 5 bases, in that order; junction bases with no gene match: 10. The V gene's germline CDR1 is MNHEY and CDR2 SMNVEV (reference sequence). The CDR3 consists of 15 residues. The CDR3 DNA follows: TGTGCCAGCAGTTTTGGCGGCGGGAGTTTCGACGAGCAGTACTTC. Amino acids: CASSFGGGSFDEQYF.

This clonotype was picked up a small number of times. The V gene is TRBV5-1, the J gene TRBJ2-5; D is possibly TRBD1 (5 bases). In germline, CDR1 is SGHRS, CDR2 YFSETQ. The CDR3 spans 14 residues. The V and J ends lost 4 bases and 5 bases respectively, with 15 bases between them. The CDR3 loop reads CASSRRREWETQYF. The CDR3 nucleotides read TGCGCCAGCAGCCGTCGCAGGGAATGGGAGACCCAGTACTTC.

The V gene is TRBV5-5, the J gene TRBJ2-7; D is unresolved. CDR3 length: 14 residues. Germline V gene data show CDR1 as SGHKS and CDR2 as YYEKEE (reference sequence). V gave up 1 base and J gave up 2 bases, with 10 bases separating them. In DNA, the CDR3 is TGTGCCAGCAGCTTGCTTGCAGACCCCTACGAGCAGTACGTC. Translated: CASSLLADPYEQYV.

This clonotype was seen more than once but under ten times. This chain links TRBV5-1 with TRBJ2-1, with 7 bases lining up with TRBD1. In germline, CDR1 is SGHRS, CDR2 YFSETQ. The CDR3 loop spans 16 amino acids. Trimming cost V 4 bases and J 12 bases; bases outside gene matches: 19. CDR3 protein: CASSPLSDRPDRGQFF. The CDR3, as DNA: TGCGCCAGCAGCCCCCTTTCGGACAGGCCCGACCGGGGGCAGTTCTTC. Full variable domain (outside the CDR3, taken from reference TRBV5-1 and TRBJ2-1): KAGVTQTPRYLIKTRGQQVTLSCSPISGHRSVSWYQQTPGQGLQFLFEYFSETQRNKGNFPGRFSGRQFSNSRSEMNVSTLELGDSALYLCASSPLSDRPDRGQFFGPGTRLTVL.

The CDR3 sequence: CASSPQILAGPSTDTQYF. The CDR3 DNA sequence: TGTGCCAGCAGTCCCCAAATACTAGCGGGGCCTAGCACAGATACGCAGTATTTT. V gene TRBV12-3 or TRBV12-4 combines with J gene TRBJ2-3; 10 bases agree with TRBD2. This CDR3 is built from 18 residues. With V trimmed by 5 bases and J by 0 bases, 11 bases remained unmatched.

This clonotype has just a few counts. The chain is built from TRBV29-1 and TRBJ2-7, with 11 bases aligning to TRBD2. The V gene's germline CDR1 is SQVTM and CDR2 ANQGSEA. Trimming removed 1 base from V and 3 bases from J; junction bases left unmatched: 5. The CDR3 loop spans 15 amino acids. The CDR3 reads CSVEGLAGTVYEQYF. The DNA for the CDR3 is TGCAGCGTTGAAGGACTAGCGGGAACCGTCTACGAGCAGTACTTC.

This chain connects TRBV5-1 to TRBJ1-1, with 9 bases matching TRBD1. This CDR3 spans 12 amino acids. Germline V gives CDR1 SGHRS, CDR2 YFSETQ. The junction had 3 bases not matched to a gene; V was cut back by 4 bases and J by 8 bases. The CDR3 region has the DNA TGCGCCAGCAGCCAGGGACAGGGAGAAGCTTTCTTT. Amino acid sequence: CASSQGQGEAFF.

This clonotype was seen only a few times. This chain's CDR3 is CATSTSAAGGSYNEQFF. The CDR3 nucleotides are TGTGCCACCAGCACAAGCGCAGCGGGGGGCTCCTACAATGAGCAGTTCTTC. The chain employs TRBV15 and TRBJ2-1; 9 bases agree with TRBD2. V was clipped by 4 bases and J by 0 bases; unmatched bases: 7. This CDR3 has 17 residues. In germline, CDR1 is LNHNV, CDR2 YYDKDF (reference sequence).

This clonotype was counted a few times. V gene TRBV29-1 combines with J gene TRBJ2-3; D may correspond to TRBD1 or TRBD2 (6 bases each). V lost 3 bases, J lost 3 bases, and 16 bases lay in between. The germline CDR1 and CDR2 sequences are SQVTM and ANQGSEA. The CDR3 is 15 residues long. CDR3 in amino acids: CSVDSGAIGTDTQYF. The CDR3 DNA reads as TGCAGCGTTGACTCGGGGGCAATTGGGACAGATACGCAGTATTTT.

The J gene is TRBJ2-2, the V gene TRBV7-2; 11 positions agree with TRBD2. Germline trimming cut 4 bases from V and 3 bases from J; bases unmatched to any gene: 16. Germline V gene sequence: CDR1 SGHTA, CDR2 FQGNSA. The CDR3 sequence is 20 residues long. The CDR3: CASSSDSLAGGPAYTGELFF. In DNA form, the CDR3 reads TGTGCCAGCAGCTCCGACTCGTTAGCGGGAGGGCCGGCGTACACCGGGGAGCTGTTTTTT. Full variable domain (rest looked up from reference TRBV7-2 and TRBJ2-2): GAGVSQSPSNKVTEKGKDVELRCDPISGHTALYWYRQSLGQGLEFLIYFQGNSAPDKSGLPSDRFSAERTGGSVSTLTIQRTQQEDSAVYLCASSSDSLAGGPAYTGELFFGEGSRLTVL.

The CDR3 sequence: CASSSLSGQSEQYF. The CDR3 DNA follows: TGTGCCAGCAGCTCTCTATCTGGACAGAGCGAGCAGTACTTC. The rearrangement joins TRBV7-8 to TRBJ2-7; perhaps TRBD1 as D (6 bases). Germline V CDR1 and CDR2: SGHVS, FQNEAQ. The CDR3 spans 14 residues. The V gene lost 4 bases and the J gene lost 6 bases, with 16 bases spanning the gap.

This clonotype was counted ten times or more. V gene TRBV5-1 combines with J gene TRBJ2-2; 11 positions match TRBD2. Germline V gives CDR1 SGHRS, CDR2 YFSETQ. J was trimmed by 3 bases and V by 0 bases; bases with no gene match: 4. The CDR3 covers 17 residues. The CDR3 DNA follows: TGCGCCAGCAGCTTGGTCCTACTAGCGGGGGACACCGGGGAGCTGTTTTTT. This sequence encodes CASSLVLLAGDTGELFF.

The V and J genes are TRBV5-6 and TRBJ2-3; 10 bases map to TRBD1. The CDR3 consists of 16 residues. Germline assignment: CDR1 SGHDT and CDR2 YYEEEE. The V gene end was trimmed by 4 bases and the J gene end by 2 bases; junction bases not matched to a gene: 7. The CDR3 spells CASSLAGTGDTDTQYF. The DNA for the CDR3 is TGTGCCAGCAGCCTTGCCGGGACAGGGGACACAGATACGCAGTATTTT.

This clonotype was counted a few times. This chain uses TRBV7-9 with TRBJ2-5; D unresolved. V was pared by 2 bases and J by 2 bases, with 12 bases between. Germline CDR1 is SEHNR and CDR2 is FQNEAQ (reference sequence). There are 15 residues in the CDR3. CDR3 sequence reads: CASSLHPGQQETQYF. DNA for the CDR3: TGTGCCAGCAGCTTACACCCGGGCCAACAAGAGACCCAGTACTTC.

This clonotype was observed a handful of times. The chain couples TRBV3-1 to TRBJ1-4, with D unresolved. The CDR3 has 15 residues. V lost 0 bases and J lost 6, with 11 bases in between. Germline V gene data show CDR1 as LGHDT and CDR2 as YNNKEL (reference sequence). The CDR3 sequence is CASSQDPGRDEKLFF. Written as DNA, the CDR3 is TGTGCCAGCAGCCAAGATCCCGGGCGGGATGAAAAACTGTTTTTT.

V gene TRBV5-8 combines with J gene TRBJ1-5; D remains unclear. CDR3 size: 18 residues. The germline CDR1 and CDR2 sequences are SGHTS and YDEGEE. V was clipped by 1 base and J by 2 bases, with 19 bases between them. The CDR3 DNA follows: TGTGCCAGCAGCTTGTTTTTAGATTCGGGCGCAGGCAATCAGCCCCAGCATTTT. This encodes CASSLFLDSGAGNQPQHF.

The chain recombines TRBV5-1 with TRBJ1-1; TRBD1 matches at 8 bases. J gave up 11 bases and V 0 bases, and 9 bases lay outside the gene matches. The CDR3 has 14 residues. CDR1 and CDR2 from the germline V gene are SGHRS and YFSETQ. The DNA for the CDR3 is TGCGCCAGCAGCTTGGGGACAGGGAGGATCGAGGCTTTCTTT. Amino acids: CASSLGTGRIEAFF.

The rearrangement uses TRBV12-3 or TRBV12-4 and TRBJ2-7; D is possibly TRBD2 (6 bases). The CDR3 runs to 15 residues. The V and J ends lost 6 bases and 3 bases respectively, with 18 bases between them. CDR3 in amino acids: CASSESLGGHYEQYF. The DNA for the CDR3 is TGTGCCAGCAGCGAAAGCCTGGGAGGCCACTACGAGCAGTACTTC.

Only a few counts were recorded for this clonotype. The chain has TRBV20-1 and TRBJ2-2; D possibly corresponds to TRBD2 (5 bases). V was pared by 3 bases and J by 3 bases, with 14 bases between. Germline V gene sequence: CDR1 DFQATT, CDR2 SNEGSKA (reference sequence). The CDR3 loop spans 15 amino acids. The CDR3 protein is CSASSIERDTGELFF. The DNA of the CDR3 is TGCAGTGCTAGTTCAATCGAGAGGGACACCGGGGAGCTGTTTTTT.

This chain uses TRBV11-2 with TRBJ2-3; 10 nucleotides line up with TRBD2. The V and J ends lost 1 base and 0 bases, in that order; junction bases with no gene match: 13. The CDR3 totals 20 residues. Germline loops: CDR1 SGHAT, CDR2 FQNNGV. The CDR3: CASSLGSSGSLPTSTDTQYF. Here the CDR3 DNA reads TGTGCCAGCAGCTTAGGGTCTAGCGGGAGTCTCCCGACTAGCACAGATACGCAGTATTTT.